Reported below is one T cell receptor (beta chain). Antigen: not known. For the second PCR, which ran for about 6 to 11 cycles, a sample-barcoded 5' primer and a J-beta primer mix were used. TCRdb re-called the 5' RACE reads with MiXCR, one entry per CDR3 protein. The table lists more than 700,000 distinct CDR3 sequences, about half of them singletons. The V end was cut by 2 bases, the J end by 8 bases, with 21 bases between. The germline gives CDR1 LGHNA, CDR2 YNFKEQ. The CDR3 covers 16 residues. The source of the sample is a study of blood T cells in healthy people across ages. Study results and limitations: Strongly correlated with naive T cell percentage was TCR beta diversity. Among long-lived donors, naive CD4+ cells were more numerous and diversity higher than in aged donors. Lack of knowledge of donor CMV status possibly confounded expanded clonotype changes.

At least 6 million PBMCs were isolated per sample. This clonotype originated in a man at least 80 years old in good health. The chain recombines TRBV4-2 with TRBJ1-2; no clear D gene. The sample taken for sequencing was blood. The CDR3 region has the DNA TGTGCCAGCAGCCAACAGGTGGCAGATACATACCGGGGCTACACCTTC. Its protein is CASSQQVADTYRGYTF.